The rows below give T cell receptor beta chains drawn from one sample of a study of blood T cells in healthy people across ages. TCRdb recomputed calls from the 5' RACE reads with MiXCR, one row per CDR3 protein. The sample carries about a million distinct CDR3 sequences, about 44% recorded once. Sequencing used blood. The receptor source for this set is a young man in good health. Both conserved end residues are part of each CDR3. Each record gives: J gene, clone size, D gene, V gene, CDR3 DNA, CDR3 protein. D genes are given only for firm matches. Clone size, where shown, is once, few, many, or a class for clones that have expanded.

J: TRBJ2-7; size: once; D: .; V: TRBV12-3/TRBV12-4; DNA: TGTGCCAGCAGTTCGGGCCAGACCCAATGGAGCGGCGATTCCTACGAGCAGTACTTC; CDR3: CASSSGQTQWSGDSYEQYF
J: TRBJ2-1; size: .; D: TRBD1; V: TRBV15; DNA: TGTGCCACTAGCCGGGACAGGGGCAATGAGCAGTTCTTC; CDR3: CATSRDRGNEQFF
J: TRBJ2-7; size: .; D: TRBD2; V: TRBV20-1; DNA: TGCAGTGCTACAACTAGCGGGGGCTTAAACTCCTACAATGAGCAGTACTTC; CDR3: CSATTSGGLNSYNEQYF
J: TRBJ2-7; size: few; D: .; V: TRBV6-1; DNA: TGTGCCAGCAGTGAACAGGGTAGCTCCTACGAGCAGTACTTC; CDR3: CASSEQGSSYEQYF
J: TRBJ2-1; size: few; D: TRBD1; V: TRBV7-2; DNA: TGTGCCAGCACTCGGGACAGGGGGCTATACAATGAGCAGTTCTTC; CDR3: CASTRDRGLYNEQFF
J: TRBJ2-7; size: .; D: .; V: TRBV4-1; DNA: TGCGCCAGCAGCCAAGATAAGGGGGGAGGTAACTACGAGCAGTACTTC; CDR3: CASSQDKGGGNYEQYF
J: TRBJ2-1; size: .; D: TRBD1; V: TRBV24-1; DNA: TGTGCCACCAGTGAAGGACAGGGGGCCTACAATGAGCAGTTCTTC; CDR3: CATSEGQGAYNEQFF
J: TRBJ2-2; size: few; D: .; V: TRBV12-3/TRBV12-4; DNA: TGTGCCAGCACCCCTATCGGGGGCGCGAACACCGGGGAGCTGTTTTTT; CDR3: CASTPIGGANTGELFF
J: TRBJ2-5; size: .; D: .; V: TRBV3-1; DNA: TGTGCCAGCAGCCAAGAAGAAAGAAGACAGGGAGGGCAAGAGACCCAGTACTTC; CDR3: CASSQEERRQGGQETQYF
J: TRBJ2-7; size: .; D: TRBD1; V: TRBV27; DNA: TGTGCCAGCAGGGCCGGGACAGGGGTTTATGTCGAGCAGTACTTC; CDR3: CASRAGTGVYVEQYF
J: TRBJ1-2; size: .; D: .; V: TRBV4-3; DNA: TGCGCCAGCAGCCAGGAGCAAAGGGCTAACTATGGCTACACCTTC; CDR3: CASSQEQRANYGYTF
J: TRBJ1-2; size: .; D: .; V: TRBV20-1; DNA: TGCGGTGCTGGACAACGCATCAGTAATTCCAACTATGGCTACACCTTC; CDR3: CGAGQRISNSNYGYTF
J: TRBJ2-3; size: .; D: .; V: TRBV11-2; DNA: TGTGCCAGCAGCTTAGGGGTCGCTAGCACAGATACGCAGTATTTT; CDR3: CASSLGVASTDTQYF
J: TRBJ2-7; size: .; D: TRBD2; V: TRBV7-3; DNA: TGTGCCAGCAGCATCTCTAGCGGGACCTCCTACGAGCAGTACTTC; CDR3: CASSISSGTSYEQYF
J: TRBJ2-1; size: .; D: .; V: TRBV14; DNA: TGTGCCAGCAGTCAGTCGAATGAGCAGTTCTTC; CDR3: CASSQSNEQFF
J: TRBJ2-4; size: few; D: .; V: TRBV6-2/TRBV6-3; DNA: TGTGCCAGCAGTCCGCCCAAGGTGGCAGGGAGAGCCAAAAACATTCAGTACTTC; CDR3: CASSPPKVAGRAKNIQYF
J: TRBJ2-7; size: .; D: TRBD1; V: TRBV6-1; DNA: TGTGCCAGCAGCGATGACGGGACAGGGTCCTACGAGCAGTACTTC; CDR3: CASSDDGTGSYEQYF
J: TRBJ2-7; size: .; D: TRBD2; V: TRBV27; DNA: TGTGCCAGCAGTTTTCGACTCGGGCTAGCGGGGCGGAGCTCCTACGAGCAGTACTTC; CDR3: CASSFRLGLAGRSSYEQYF
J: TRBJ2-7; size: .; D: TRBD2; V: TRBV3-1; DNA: TGTGCCAGCAGCCAGGGTGATGGACTAGTCGGGGCCTACGAGCAGTACTTC; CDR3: CASSQGDGLVGAYEQYF
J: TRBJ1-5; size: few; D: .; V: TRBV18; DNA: TGTGCCAGCTCACCACCGAGGAGGGGCGATAGCAATCAGCCCCAGCATTTT; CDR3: CASSPPRRGDSNQPQHF
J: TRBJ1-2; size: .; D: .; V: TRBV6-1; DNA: TGTGCCAGCAGTGAAGTGGGACCGACCTATGGCTACACCTTC; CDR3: CASSEVGPTYGYTF
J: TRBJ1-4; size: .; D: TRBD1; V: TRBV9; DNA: TGTGCCAGCAGCGGAACGACAGGGATCAATGAAAAACTGTTTTTT; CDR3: CASSGTTGINEKLFF
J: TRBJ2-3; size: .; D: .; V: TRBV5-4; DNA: TGTGCCAGCAGCCCGGGTGGCCAAGATACGCAGTATTTT; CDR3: CASSPGGQDTQYF
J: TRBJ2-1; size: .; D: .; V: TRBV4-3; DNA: TGCGCCAGCAGCCAAGAGATTGCAGGCTCCTACAATGAGCAGTTCTTC; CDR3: CASSQEIAGSYNEQFF
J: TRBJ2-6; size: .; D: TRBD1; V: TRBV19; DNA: TGTGCCAGTAGTACTCGGACAGGGGGGATAGCTGGGGCCAACGTCCTGACTTTC; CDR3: CASSTRTGGIAGANVLTF
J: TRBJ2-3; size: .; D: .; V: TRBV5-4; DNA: TGTGCCAGCCACTTGCCAGGGGGCACAGATACGCAGTATTTT; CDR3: CASHLPGGTDTQYF
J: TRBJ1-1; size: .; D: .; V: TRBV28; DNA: TGTGCCAGCAGTACGACAGGCTTTATCACTGAAGCTTTCTTT; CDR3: CASSTTGFITEAFF
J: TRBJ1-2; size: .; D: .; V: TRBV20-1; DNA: TGCAGTGCTGGGGCCTCCGGGGGTGGCTACACCTTC; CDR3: CSAGASGGGYTF